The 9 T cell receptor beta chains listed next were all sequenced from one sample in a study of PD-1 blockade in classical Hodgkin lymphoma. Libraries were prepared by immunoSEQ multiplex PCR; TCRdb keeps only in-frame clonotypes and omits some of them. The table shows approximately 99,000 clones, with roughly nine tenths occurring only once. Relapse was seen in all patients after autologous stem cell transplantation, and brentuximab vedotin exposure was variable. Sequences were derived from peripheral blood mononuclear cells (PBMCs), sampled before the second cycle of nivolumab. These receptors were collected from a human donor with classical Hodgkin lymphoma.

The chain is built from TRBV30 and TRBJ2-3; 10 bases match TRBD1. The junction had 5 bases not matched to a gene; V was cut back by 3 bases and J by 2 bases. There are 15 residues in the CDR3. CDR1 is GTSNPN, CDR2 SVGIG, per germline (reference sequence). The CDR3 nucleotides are TGTGCCTGGAGCCCAGGACAGGGGGACACAGATACGCAGTATTTT. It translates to CAWSPGQGDTDTQYF.

For the CDR3, the DNA is TGTGCCAGCAGTTACCCGGGGGGGTCTAGCACAGATACGCAGTATTTT. It encodes CASSYPGGSSTDTQYF. The rearrangement links TRBV6-5 to TRBJ2-3; 8 nucleotides agree with TRBD2. The CDR3 runs 16 residues. Trimming cost V 2 bases and J 0 bases; bases outside gene matches: 4. The germline CDR1 and CDR2 sequences are MNHEY and SVGAGI.

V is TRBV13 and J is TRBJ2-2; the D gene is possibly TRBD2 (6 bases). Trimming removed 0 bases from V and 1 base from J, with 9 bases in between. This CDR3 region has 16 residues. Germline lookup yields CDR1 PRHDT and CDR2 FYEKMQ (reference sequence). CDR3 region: CASSLGGSGNTGELFF. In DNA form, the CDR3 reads TGTGCCAGCAGCTTAGGGGGTAGCGGGAACACCGGGGAGCTGTTTTTT.

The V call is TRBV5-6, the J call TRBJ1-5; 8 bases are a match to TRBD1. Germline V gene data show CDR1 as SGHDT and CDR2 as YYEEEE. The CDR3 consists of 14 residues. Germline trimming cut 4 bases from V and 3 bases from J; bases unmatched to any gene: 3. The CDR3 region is CASSTTGVNQPQHF. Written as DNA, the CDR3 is TGTGCCAGCAGCACGACAGGGGTCAATCAGCCCCAGCATTTT.

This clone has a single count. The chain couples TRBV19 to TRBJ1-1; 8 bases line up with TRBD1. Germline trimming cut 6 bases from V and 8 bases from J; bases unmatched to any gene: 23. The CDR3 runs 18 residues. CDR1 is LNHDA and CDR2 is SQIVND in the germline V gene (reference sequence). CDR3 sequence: CASRAIPRYRDRPKEAFF. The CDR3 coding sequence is TGTGCCAGTAGAGCTATACCAAGGTACCGGGACAGGCCAAAGGAAGCTTTCTTT.

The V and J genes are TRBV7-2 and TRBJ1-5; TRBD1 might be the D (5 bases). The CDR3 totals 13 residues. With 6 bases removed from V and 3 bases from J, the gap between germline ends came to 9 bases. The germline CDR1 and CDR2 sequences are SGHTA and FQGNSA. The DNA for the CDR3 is TGTGCCAGCAGGGGGGGACTCAATCAGCCCCAGCATTTT. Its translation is CASRGGLNQPQHF.

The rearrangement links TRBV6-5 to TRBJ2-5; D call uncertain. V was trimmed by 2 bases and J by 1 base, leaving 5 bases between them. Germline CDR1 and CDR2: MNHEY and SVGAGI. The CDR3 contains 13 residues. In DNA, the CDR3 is TGTGCCAGCAGTTACGGGCGCCAAGAGACCCAGTACTTC. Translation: CASSYGRQETQYF.

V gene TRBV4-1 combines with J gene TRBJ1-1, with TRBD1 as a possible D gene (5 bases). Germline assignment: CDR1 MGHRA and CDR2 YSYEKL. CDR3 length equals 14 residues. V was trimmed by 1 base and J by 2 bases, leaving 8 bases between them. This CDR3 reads CASSQVQGNTEAFF. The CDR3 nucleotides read TGCGCCAGCAGCCAAGTCCAGGGCAACACTGAAGCTTTCTTT.

The CDR3, as DNA: TGTGCCATCAGTGAGGCAGTCCTAGCGGGAGTAGAGACCCAGTACTTC. Protein: CAISEAVLAGVETQYF. The rearrangement links TRBV10-3 to TRBJ2-5; 10 positions match TRBD2. The J segment lost 4 bases and the V segment lost 2 bases, leaving 7 bases of the junction unmatched. The CDR3 has 16 amino acids. Looked up from germline, CDR1 is ENHRY and CDR2 is SYGVKD.